This T cell receptor (beta chain) was observed in a study of T cells in Graves' hyperthyroidism and ophthalmopathy. The CDR3 is made up of 15 amino acids. Germline loops: CDR1 SGHRS, CDR2 YFSETQ. V was pared by 4 bases and J by 6 bases, with 10 bases of the junction left unmatched. Amplification targeted TCR beta CDR3 regions from RNA transcripts. Initially, a first-round RT-PCR of the TCR CDR3 employed the HTBI primer set. Each CDR3 protein gets one entry after TCRdb re-called the multiplex PCR reads with MiXCR. Of more than 300,000 distinct CDR3 sequences listed, around 20% were seen once; the top ten hold 40%.

The rearrangement uses TRBV5-1 and TRBJ1-1; 9 positions agree with TRBD1. Source material: blood. The TCR comes from a young man with Graves' ophthalmopathy. The CDR3 spells CASSITGGYDPEAFF. The CDR3 DNA is TGCGCCAGCAGCATAACAGGGGGCTATGACCCTGAAGCTTTCTTT.